This T cell receptor (beta chain) appears in the sequencing data of a study of circulating CD8 cells and anti-PD-1 response in melanoma. Findings and limits, study-wide: Patients included both untreated and previously treated individuals.

Each library started from about 15 ng of total RNA using the QIAseq Immune Repertoire TCR panel. TCRdb used MiXCR to reprocess the reads, holding one entry per CDR3 protein. Among 570 or so distinct CDR3 sequences listed, over 9% were seen once. V lost 6 bases and J lost 4, with 12 bases in between. Germline loops: CDR1 MDHEN, CDR2 SYDVKM. This CDR3 contains 13 residues. This clonotype is large by share. Its antigen is not known. From live CD3+CD8+TCRalphabeta+ cells, four PD-1 and/or TIGIT subsets were sorted. This rearrangement joins TRBV28 to TRBJ1-1; D unresolved. The sample was CD8+ T cells from PBMCs, taken at baseline or after one month of anti-PD-1 therapy (not recorded which). The clonotype was recovered from a human donor with melanoma. The CDR3 DNA reads TGTGCCAGCAGGATTGGGGAAACCACTGAAGCTTTCTTT. Amino acids: CASRIGETTEAFF.